The 31 T cell receptor beta chains presented below share a single source sample, sequenced in a study of blood T cell repertoires in COVID-19. The assay was immunoSEQ multiplex PCR, and TCRdb's table has in-frame clones only and misses some. Among about 140,000 clones listed, about three quarters were seen once. Sequenced sample: peripheral blood. Receptor source: a woman in her forties or fifties with active or convalescent COVID-19.

The CDR3 region is CASSLTGQGGSEAFF. CDR3 bases: TGTGCCAGCAGCTTAACGGGACAGGGTGGTTCTGAAGCTTTCTTT. The rearrangement links TRBV11-2 to TRBJ1-1; 9 bases map to TRBD1. The V gene's germline CDR1 is SGHAT and CDR2 FQNNGV. V dropped 2 bases and J dropped 6; count of bases not matched to a gene: 7. The CDR3 has 15 residues.

The rearrangement joins TRBV3-1 (or the pseudogene TRBV3-2) to TRBJ2-1, with 8 bases that match TRBD2. V trimming: 4 bases; J trimming: 6 bases; junction bases outside the gene matches: 5. CDR3 size: 14 residues. In germline, CDR1 is LGHDT, CDR2 YNNKEL (reference sequence). The CDR3 bases are TGTGCCAGCAGCCCCCCGGCGGGAGGCAATGAGCAGTTCTTC. Its translation is CASSPPAGGNEQFF.

This clone was seen a few times. The chain uses TRBV5-1 and TRBJ1-1, with D possibly being TRBD1 (5 bases). V was trimmed by 4 bases and J by 3 bases, leaving 13 bases between them. Germline values: CDR1 SGHRS, CDR2 YFSETQ. CDR3 length equals 14 residues. CDR3 in amino acids: CASSAGGGYTEAFF. In nucleotides, the CDR3 is TGCGCCAGCAGCGCCGGGGGAGGGTACACTGAAGCTTTCTTT.

The V and J genes are TRBV7-2 and TRBJ2-5; TRBD1 matches at 12 bases. The V segment lost 5 bases and the J segment 1 base; nucleotides outside the gene matches: 14. The germline CDR1 and CDR2 sequences are SGHTA and FQGNSA. This CDR3 is 19 amino acids long. The CDR3 nucleotides are TGTGCCAGCAGCCCGTGGTTAACCGGGACAGGGGGCCGCCAAGAGACCCAGTACTTC. Amino acids: CASSPWLTGTGGRQETQYF.

The V call is TRBV7-9, the J call TRBJ2-7; TRBD1 might be the D (6 bases). V gave up 5 bases and J gave up 2 bases, with 19 bases separating them. Germline lookup yields CDR1 SEHNR and CDR2 FQNEAQ (reference sequence). The CDR3 is 16 residues long. In nucleotides, the CDR3 is TGTGCCAGCAGCAAAAGCGTCGTCCCAGGGGCCTACGAGCAGTACTTC. Translation: CASSKSVVPGAYEQYF.

This chain links TRBV11-3 with TRBJ1-1, with D possibly TRBD1 on 6 matching bases. V dropped 1 base and J dropped 4 bases, with 13 bases sitting between them. There are 15 residues in the CDR3. CDR1 is SGHNT, CDR2 YENEEA, per germline. The CDR3 protein is CASSLGGGFATEAFF. CDR3 bases: TGTGCCAGCAGCTTAGGGGGGGGCTTCGCCACTGAAGCTTTCTTT. Looking up the rest from reference TRBV11-3 and TRBJ1-1 gives the full variable domain: EAGVVQSPRYKIIEKKQPVAFWCNPISGHNTLYWYLQNLGQGPELLIRYENEEAVDDSQLPKDRFSAERLKGVDSTLKIQPAELGDSAVYLCASSLGGGFATEAFFGQGTRLTVV.

This clone was detected once. J is TRBJ2-3 and V is TRBV3-1 (or the pseudogene TRBV3-2); TRBD2 agrees at 7 bases. In germline, CDR1 is LGHDT, CDR2 YNNKEL (reference sequence). The length of the CDR3 is 17 residues. With V trimmed by 0 bases and J by 0 bases, 6 bases remained unmatched. CDR3 region: CASSQDPLRGSTDTQYF. The CDR3 nucleotides are TGTGCCAGCAGCCAAGACCCCCTGCGGGGGAGCACAGATACGCAGTATTTT.

This chain joins TRBV30 and TRBJ2-7, with a tentative D call TRBD1 (5 bases). The CDR3 totals 14 residues. Between the trimmed V and J ends, which lost 3 bases and 3 bases, there was a span of 15 bases. Germline assignment: CDR1 GTSNPN and CDR2 SVGIG (reference sequence). CDR3 bases: TGTGCCTGGAGAAGTAAGACAGATAACTACGAGCAGTACTTC. This gives the protein CAWRSKTDNYEQYF.

This clone was recorded a few times. The chain employs TRBV29-1 and TRBJ1-1; 10 bases map to TRBD1. V was pared by 4 bases and J by 6 bases, with 5 bases of the junction left unmatched. The CDR3 is 13 residues long. Germline CDR1 and CDR2: SQVTM and ANQGSEA. For the CDR3, the DNA is TGCAGCGTTGGGGAGACAGGGGGCGCTGAAGCTTTCTTT. Its protein product is CSVGETGGAEAFF. The whole variable domain, remainder taken from reference TRBV29-1 and TRBJ1-1, is SAVISQKPSRDICQRGTSLTIQCQVDSQVTMMFWYRQQPGQSLTLIATANQGSEATYESGFVIDKFPISRPNLTFSTLTVSNMSPEDSSIYLCSVGETGGAEAFFGQGTRLTVV.

The chain joins TRBV3-1 (or the pseudogene TRBV3-2) to TRBJ1-2; no definite D call. Trimming stripped 0 bases from V and 1 base from J, with 12 bases between. Germline V CDR1 and CDR2: LGHDT, YNNKEL (reference sequence). The CDR3 is 16 amino acids. CDR3 amino acids: CASSQDRRVLNYGYTF. DNA of the CDR3: TGTGCCAGCAGCCAAGACCGGCGGGTCCTTAACTATGGCTACACCTTC.

This clone was detected a few times. The chain couples TRBV2 to TRBJ2-1; 13 bases fit TRBD2. Germline V gene lookup returns CDR1 SNHLY and CDR2 FYNNEI. The CDR3 totals 14 residues. Trimming removed 4 bases from V and 8 bases from J; junction bases left unmatched: 2. Here the CDR3 reads CASSAGLAGHEQFF. CDR3 nucleotide sequence: TGTGCCAGCAGTGCGGGACTAGCGGGGCATGAGCAGTTCTTC.

The chain joins TRBV9 to TRBJ2-1; the match to TRBD2 covers 13 bases. This CDR3 is built from 17 residues. Germline CDR1 SGDLS, CDR2 YYNGEE. V was pared by 0 bases and J by 10 bases, with 10 bases of the junction left unmatched. The CDR3 region has the DNA TGTGCCAGCAGCGTAGCTGGAACTAGCGGGGGGGCGGAGGAGCAGTTCTTC. It encodes CASSVAGTSGGAEEQFF.

The chain links TRBV9 to TRBJ2-5; D is undetermined. Per the germline V gene, CDR1 is SGDLS and CDR2 is YYNGEE. Trimming left V 3 bases short and J 5 bases short, with 11 bases between. The CDR3 totals 13 residues. The CDR3: CASSDRNRETQYF. The CDR3 nucleotides are TGTGCCAGCAGCGACCGTAACCGGGAGACCCAGTACTTC. Full variable domain (missing parts from reference TRBV9 and TRBJ2-5): DSGVTQTPKHLITATGQRVTLRCSPRSGDLSVYWYQQSLDQGLQFLIQYYNGEERAKGNILERFSAQQFPDLHSELNLSSLELGDSALYFCASSDRNRETQYFGPGTRLLVL.

The V and J genes are TRBV19 and TRBJ2-3; 9 positions match TRBD1. The CDR3 loop spans 18 amino acids. The germline V gene has CDR1 LNHDA and CDR2 SQIVND (reference sequence). V was clipped by 1 base and J by 1 base; unmatched bases: 9. CDR3 bases: TGTGCCAGTAGTATAGCCCGACAGGGGGTAATAGGCACAGATACGCAGTATTTT. Its protein is CASSIARQGVIGTDTQYF.

The chain is built from TRBV7-9 and TRBJ1-4, with 7 positions matching TRBD1. V was pared by 0 bases and J by 7 bases, with 2 bases of the junction left unmatched. CDR1 SEHNR and CDR2 FQNEAQ come from the germline V gene (reference sequence). CDR3 length: 14 residues. CDR3 nucleotides: TGTGCCAGCAGCTTAGCAGGGGGCTTTGAAAAACTGTTTTTT. This sequence encodes CASSLAGGFEKLFF.

The chain has TRBV7-6 and TRBJ1-1; TRBD1 matches at 8 bases. The CDR3 is 18 residues long. V gave up 0 bases and J gave up 0 bases; unmatched junction bases: 9. Germline CDR1 is SGHVS and CDR2 is FNYEAQ. The CDR3 DNA is TGTGCCAGCAGCTTAGCGGCAGGGGGCACACAAATGAACACTGAAGCTTTCTTT. It encodes CASSLAAGGTQMNTEAFF.

The chain joins TRBV7-2 to TRBJ2-7, with D unclear. This CDR3 comprises 15 residues. Germline CDR1 and CDR2: SGHTA and FQGNSA. The V end lost 2 bases, the J end lost 2 bases, and 13 bases lay between the germline ends. CDR3 sequence: CASSLQLGSPYEQYF. The CDR3 DNA sequence: TGTGCCAGCAGCTTACAATTGGGCAGTCCCTACGAGCAGTACTTC. Full variable domain (remainder filled in from reference TRBV7-2 and TRBJ2-7): GAGVSQSPSNKVTEKGKDVELRCDPISGHTALYWYRQSLGQGLEFLIYFQGNSAPDKSGLPSDRFSAERTGGSVSTLTIQRTQQEDSAVYLCASSLQLGSPYEQYFGPGTRLTVT.

The chain joins TRBV5-1 to TRBJ2-1, with D tentatively TRBD2 (5 bases). The CDR3 has 13 amino acids. The V and J ends lost 6 bases and 4 bases respectively, with 11 bases between them. CDR1 SGHRS and CDR2 YFSETQ come from the germline V gene. The CDR3 sequence: CASTYGSYNEQFF. The CDR3 DNA follows: TGCGCCAGCACCTATGGGAGTTACAATGAGCAGTTCTTC.

V gene TRBV19 combines with J gene TRBJ2-1, with D unresolved. V lost 1 base and J lost 6, with 7 bases in between. This CDR3 contains 13 residues. Germline CDR1 reads LNHDA; CDR2 reads SQIVND (reference sequence). Here the CDR3 reads CASSIGNGNEQFF. As DNA, the CDR3 is TGTGCCAGTAGTATAGGTAACGGCAATGAGCAGTTCTTC.

The V gene is TRBV3-1 (or the pseudogene TRBV3-2), the J gene TRBJ2-7; 11 bases match TRBD1. CDR3 length: 16 residues. Unmatched junction bases numbered 4, after V lost 1 base and J lost 2 bases. Germline V gives CDR1 LGHDT, CDR2 YNNKEL (reference sequence). CDR3 sequence reads: CASSQVPGQGAYEQYF. CDR3 DNA sequence: TGTGCCAGCAGCCAAGTCCCGGGACAGGGGGCCTACGAGCAGTACTTC.

This chain joins TRBV3-1 (or the pseudogene TRBV3-2) and TRBJ1-6; D is unclear. The CDR3 runs to 16 residues. Germline loops: CDR1 LGHDT, CDR2 YNNKEL (reference sequence). V was trimmed by 0 bases and J by 9 bases, leaving 15 bases between them. The CDR3 DNA reads TGTGCCAGCAGCCAAGAGTGGCAGAACCGCGGTTCACCCCTCCACTTT. Translated, it gives CASSQEWQNRGSPLHF.

The V call is TRBV28, the J call TRBJ2-3, with D possibly TRBD2 on 6 matching bases. The CDR3 has 14 residues. The germline V gene has CDR1 MDHEN and CDR2 SYDVKM. V was pared by 2 bases and J by 0 bases, with 6 bases between. In nucleotides, the CDR3 is TGTGCCAGCAGTTTACTAGCGAGCACAGATACGCAGTATTTT. This gives the protein CASSLLASTDTQYF.

This chain connects TRBV12-5 to TRBJ1-2; TRBD1 matches at 7 bases. The CDR3 sequence is 15 residues long. The V gene end was trimmed by 6 bases and the J gene end by 2 bases; junction bases not matched to a gene: 9. Germline V gene data show CDR1 as LGHNT and CDR2 as FRNRAP. In nucleotides, the CDR3 is TGTGCTAGTGGGCAAGAGGGACAGCCGAACTATGGCTACACCTTC. It encodes CASGQEGQPNYGYTF.

This sequence joins TRBV28 and TRBJ2-7; D gene uncertain. The germline CDR1 and CDR2 sequences are MDHEN and SYDVKM. The ends were cut back, 4 bases at V and 5 bases at J, with 12 bases in the middle. This CDR3 contains 13 residues. This chain's CDR3 is CASSSPNSHEQYF. The CDR3, as DNA: TGTGCCAGCAGTTCCCCAAATAGTCACGAGCAGTACTTC. The whole variable domain, remainder taken from reference TRBV28 and TRBJ2-7, is DVKVTQSSRYLVKRTGEKVFLECVQDMDHENMFWYRQDPGLGLRLIYFSYDVKMKEKGDIPEGYSVSREKKERFSLILESASTNQTSMYLCASSSPNSHEQYFGPGTRLTVT.

The V call is TRBV9, the J call TRBJ2-6, with 12 bases identical to TRBD2. This CDR3 has 18 residues. Trimming cost V 3 bases and J 0 bases; bases outside gene matches: 4. CDR1 is SGDLS, CDR2 YYNGEE, per germline. CDR3 sequence (DNA): TGTGCCAGCAGCGCTGGACTAGCGGGGAACTCTGGGGCCAACGTCCTGACTTTC. This encodes CASSAGLAGNSGANVLTF.

This sequence joins TRBV19 and TRBJ1-1; weak D call: TRBD1 (6 bases). Looked up from germline, CDR1 is LNHDA and CDR2 is SQIVND (reference sequence). CDR3 length: 16 residues. V lost 3 bases to trimming and J lost 1 base, with 15 bases between them. The DNA of the CDR3 is TGTGCCAGTAGTATTGGGATGGGACAACAGAACACTGAAGCTTTCTTT. Residues: CASSIGMGQQNTEAFF.

The chain joins TRBV19 to TRBJ2-7; perhaps TRBD2 as D (6 bases). V was shortened by 1 base and J by 5 bases, with 18 bases between the two germline ends. CDR1 is LNHDA, CDR2 SQIVND, per germline (reference sequence). This CDR3 is 16 amino acids long. The CDR3 region is CASSIGGRFVDDEQYF. In DNA, the CDR3 is TGTGCCAGTAGTATAGGGGGGAGGTTCGTCGACGACGAGCAGTACTTC.

This rearrangement joins TRBV30 to TRBJ1-1; TRBD1 matches 7 bases. V was pared by 4 bases and J by 3 bases, with 5 bases of the junction left unmatched. CDR3 length equals 13 residues. From germline, CDR1 is GTSNPN and CDR2 SVGIG (reference sequence). CDR3 sequence reads: CAWNDRVDTEAFF. CDR3 sequence (DNA): TGTGCCTGGAACGACAGGGTGGACACTGAAGCTTTCTTT.

The CDR3 protein is CASSDDRAQGSGYGYTF. The CDR3 DNA is TGTGCCAGCAGTGACGACAGGGCACAGGGGTCCGGCTATGGCTACACCTTC. The chain links TRBV6-1 to TRBJ1-2; 7 nucleotides match TRBD1. CDR3 length equals 17 residues. The junction had 14 bases not matched to a gene; V was cut back by 3 bases and J by 4 bases. Germline V gene lookup returns CDR1 MNHNS and CDR2 SASEGT.

J is TRBJ1-1 and V is TRBV20-1; D is ambiguous. This CDR3 has 11 amino acids. Germline-derived CDR1 and CDR2 are DFQATT and SNEGSKA (reference sequence). Trimming left V 5 bases short and J 4 bases short, with 8 bases between. The CDR3 loop reads CSALGSTEAFF. As DNA, the CDR3 is TGCAGTGCTCTAGGGAGCACTGAAGCTTTCTTT.

The rearrangement uses TRBV28 and TRBJ2-7; D is perhaps TRBD2 (7 bases). The CDR3 is made up of 16 amino acids. V dropped 6 bases and J dropped 0 bases, with 18 bases sitting between them. Germline V gene lookup returns CDR1 MDHEN and CDR2 SYDVKM. The CDR3 coding sequence is TGTGCCAGCAGGGAACGGGGGGCATTAAGCTCCTACGAGCAGTACTTC. Translated, it gives CASRERGALSSYEQYF.